This T cell receptor beta chain was retrieved from a study of cytomegalovirus exposure and HLA in healthy donors. Study-wide results and caveats: CMV antigen specificity was confirmed in vitro for a few CMV-associated chains. Reports credit the classifier with highly specific, highly sensitive diagnosis of cytomegalovirus status.

The CDR3 has 18 amino acids. V was clipped by 1 base and J by 4 bases; unmatched bases: 6. Germline lookup yields CDR1 MNHNS and CDR2 SASEGT. Clones were sequenced by immunoSEQ multiplex PCR, and TCRdb holds only the in-frame ones, with some missing. The sample shows approximately 99,000 clones, about 85% of them seen only once. In its sample, this clone was seen once. Its antigen remains unidentified. The specimen was PBMCs. The chain employs TRBV6-1 and TRBJ2-6; 11 bases are shared with TRBD2. The TCR comes from a woman aged 18-35 years in good health and CMV-seronegative. For the CDR3, the DNA is TGTGCCAGCAGTGAAGTGGTAGCGGGGGGGCTCGGGGCCAACGTCCTGACTTTC. Residues: CASSEVVAGGLGANVLTF.